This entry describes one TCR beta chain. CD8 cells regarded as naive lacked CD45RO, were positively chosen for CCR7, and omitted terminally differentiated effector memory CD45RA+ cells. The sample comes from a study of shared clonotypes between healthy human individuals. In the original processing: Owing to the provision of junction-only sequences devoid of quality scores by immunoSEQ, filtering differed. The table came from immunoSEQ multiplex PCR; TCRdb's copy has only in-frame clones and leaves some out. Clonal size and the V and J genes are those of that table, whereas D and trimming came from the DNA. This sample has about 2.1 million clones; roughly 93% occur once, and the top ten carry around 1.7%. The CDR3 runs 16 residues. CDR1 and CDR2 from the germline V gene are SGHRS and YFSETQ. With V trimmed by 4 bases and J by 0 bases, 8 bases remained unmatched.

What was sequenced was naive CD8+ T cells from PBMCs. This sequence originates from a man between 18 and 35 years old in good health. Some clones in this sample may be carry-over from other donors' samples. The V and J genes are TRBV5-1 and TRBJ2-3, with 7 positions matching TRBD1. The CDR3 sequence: CASSERQGLSTDTQYF. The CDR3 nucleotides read TGCGCCAGCAGCGAGAGACAGGGCCTTAGCACAGATACGCAGTATTTT.